This T cell receptor beta chain comes out of a study of identical twins (TCRdb year 2016). Concerning the study at large: To test whether fetal clonotypes persist, this study deep-sequenced TCR alpha and beta repertoires from monozygotic twins, from unrelated adults of various ages, and from cord blood. To rule out contamination, the twin experiments were replicated at different times with different library preparation protocols. Points the paper makes about the study in general: Fewer insertions were carried by abundant cord blood beta clonotypes; a weaker similar trend was observed in young adult naive repertoires, while no such trend was observed in memory repertoires. Conclusions relied on cross-sectional statistical analysis, since the same donors could not be followed over many years. Compared with coincidental sharing between unrelated individuals, out-of-frame TCR alpha sequences shared between twins had an excess of sequences with low generation probability. Invariant T cells such as MAIT and iNKT could partly confound zero-insertion analyses, although diverse VJ usage argued against such confounding for most clonotypes. Out-of-frame TCR alpha sharing in monozygotic twins was systematically underestimated by recombination models, whereas sharing between unrelated individuals was in agreement with the recombination models. In beta out-of-frame sequences, excess twin sharing was weaker, because having fewer shared sequences lowered the signal-to-noise ratio.

Every donor was a healthy Caucasian. Reading the germline V gene gives CDR1 SQVTM and CDR2 ANQGSEA. V and J are trimmed by 1 base and 2 bases, and the gene matches miss 1 base of the junction. The CDR3 holds 14 amino acids from the cysteine to the phenylalanine. The CDR3 DNA has 42 bases and is translated from base 1. As for this clonotype: It has no known antigen specificity. This may arise from a read error, as a much more abundant clone is one base away.

Library prep was done by 5' RACE. The instrument was an Illumina HiSeq 2000. A universal primer binding site was introduced by template switching, and a unique molecular identifier was present in the final cDNA, enabling accurate counting of TCR cDNA molecules. First-strand cDNA for TCR alpha and beta chains was synthesized from specific primers in the conserved constant-segment region. To control for contamination, every cDNA library was double barcoded, receiving both a SMART-Mk sample barcode and Illumina barcodes. TruSeq adapter sequences and Illumina sample barcodes were added in two successive PCR steps. The TCR alpha and beta cDNA libraries were sequenced on the Illumina HiSeq platform using custom primers. The authors' pipeline ran thus. Raw reads were processed with MiGEC to extract unique molecular identifiers, and MiXCR was used to determine CDR3 positions. Recombination models were inferred per individual with the repgenHMM and IGoR tools using an EM algorithm. The analysis of shared clonotypes was done with the tcR package in R, with sharing normalized by the product of cloneset sizes. Out-of-frame nonproductive sequences were analyzed to study raw recombination free of thymic and clonal selection effects. Starting from the raw public reads, TCRdb applied fastp trimming at Q25, assembled clones with MiXCR and retained in-frame beta chains. Identical CDR3 protein sequences are pooled into one entry, listed with their most common genes and DNA. TCRdb's processing, not the authors' own work, is the source of the V and J calls. The sample includes some 1,700,000 distinct CDR3 sequences, with less than 40% observed a single time. Of the sample, about 0.25% falls within the top ten clones.

The receptor comes from a newborn girl in good health. The receptor chain draws on TRBV29-1 and TRBJ2-3; 9 bases in the middle match TRBD2. The sequenced material came from cord blood. In nucleotides, the sequence is TGCAGCGTTGAAGCTAGCGGGACCACAGATACGCAGTATTTT. It translates as CSVEASGTTDTQYF.